The TCR beta chain under discussion was sequenced for a study of cytomegalovirus exposure and HLA in healthy donors. Overall study findings and caveats: The tendency of first-cohort TCR clusters to co-occur in the roughly 120 validation repertoires was the finding of a later analysis. Cytomegalovirus status was reportedly diagnosed by the classifier with high specificity and sensitivity.

The CDR3 extends over 16 amino acids. V was clipped by 1 base and J by 2 bases; unmatched bases: 8. CDR1 is SEHNR and CDR2 is FQNEAQ in the germline V gene (reference sequence). Method: immunoSEQ multiplex PCR; TCRdb's copy keeps in-frame clones and lacks some. The sample includes over 55,000 clones, 95% to 96% of them seen just once. Note on this clone: Its specificity is not known.

Donors came from a validation cohort of 90 to 150 subjects, distinct from the first 666-subject cohort. Sequencing was performed on PBMCs. The receptor was derived from a man aged 18 to 29 in good health and CMV-seronegative. The chain recombines TRBV7-9 with TRBJ2-7; 7 bases agree with TRBD1. CDR3 sequence (DNA): TGTGCCAGCAGCTTAGGACAGGGCCCGGTGCCCTACGAGCAGTACTTC. Protein: CASSLGQGPVPYEQYF.